The entry below gives a single TCR beta chain sequence along with its context. It lacks a known antigen. No base qualities exist here, and no much larger clone lies one base off it. The time point label here, explained by the study, means: newly diagnosed GD, antithyroid drugs for less than 3 months. For both TCR sequencing and RNA sequencing, RNA was extracted from PBMCs in TRIzol. The diagnosis of Graves' disease followed American Thyroid Association guidelines. Patients for the study were recruited at an endocrinology department in Xi'an, China. Each patient gave approximately 9.7 milliliters of peripheral blood, collected in an EDTA anticoagulant tube. Ficoll Paque Plus density gradient separation was used to isolate PBMCs, and no further T cell sorting was done. An Agilent 2100 Bioanalyzer and agarose gel were used to check RNA quality, while a NanoDrop 2000 measured RNA concentration. Libraries were built with multiplex PCR. Sequencing was carried out with an Illumina HiSeq 4000. TCR beta libraries were built with iRepertoire HTBI primers and Arm-PCR amplification of CDR3 regions. Before sequencing, the PCR products underwent gel purification. Turning to the authors' computational methods: A total of some 60 TRBV and under 15 TRBJ segments were identified across samples and were used for gene usage analysis of CDR3 amino acid clonotypes. COPE and FqMerger were used to merge the filtered high-quality paired reads into contigs. BLAST was used to align contigs to IMGT TRBV, TRBD and TRBJ reference genes, with CDR3 defined following IMGT. Clonotypes above 0.1% frequency were classified as highly expanded clones. Shannon entropy was used to measure repertoire diversity, and the Gini coefficient was used to measure V-J evenness. Public clonotypes were defined as clonotypes shared by more than one individual. TCRdb reworked the public reads: Q25 trimming with fastp, MiXCR clone assembly, productive beta chains retained. Every entry covers one CDR3 protein and lists the most common genes and DNA from its rows. The V and J calls reflect TCRdb's pipeline rather than the authors' work. The sample yields roughly 420,000 distinct CDR3 sequences; around 17% were counted once. The ten largest make up 9.5% to 12% of the sample.

The sample is drawn from a study of regulatory T cells in long-lasting Graves disease (dated by TCRdb to the early 2020s). At the level of the whole study: Antithyroid drugs had been taken for less than 3 months by newly diagnosed Graves' disease patients. A total of roughly 35 samples underwent TCR sequencing: around 13 from persistent and about 20 from newly diagnosed Graves' disease patients. Peripheral blood TCR sequencing and RNA sequencing compared persistent Graves' disease patients with newly diagnosed Graves' disease patients. The study was conducted in China and was registered as a clinical trial. What the study reported, not specific to this receptor: Lower TCR Shannon entropy and fewer highly expanded clones were observed in persistent Graves' disease patients than in newly diagnosed patients, which suggested clonal expansion. The authors acknowledged the small sample size as a limitation that may reduce accuracy. Only the TCR beta chain was sequenced and analyzed. Only peripheral blood was studied, because thyroid tissue, the primary lesion, was inaccessible. More public clonotypes were shared among persistent patients (roughly 2,700) than among newly diagnosed patients (966). TRBV28, TRBJ1-2 and TRBJ2-5 were preferentially used in persistent disease, while TRBV20-1 and TRBJ2-1 were favored in newly diagnosed disease.

CDR1 SGHTA and CDR2 FQGNSA are derived from the germline V gene. The germline V and J ends show losses of 5 bases and 2 bases respectively, and no gene match explains 11 bases of the junction. The CDR3 spans 16 residues, from the cysteine through the phenylalanine. Only the CDR3 region is kept as DNA, spanning 48 bases read in frame from base 1. Another study also made use of these data, one on T cells in Graves' hyperthyroidism and ophthalmopathy. The second study also describes: A patient counted as having stable Graves' hyperthyroidism if no progression to ophthalmopathy occurred over 18 months of follow-up. Hyperthyroidism patients were newly diagnosed, with disease duration under 2 months, and aged 18 to 65 years. Any patient with an uncontrolled infection, another autoimmune disease, pregnancy or lactation was excluded. Diagnoses were established on the basis of clinical symptoms, serum thyroxine and TRAb, thyroid ultrasound, and orbital computed tomography. The TCR CDR3 was subjected to a first round of RT-PCR using the HTBI primer set and the Qiagen OneStep RT-PCR kit. Blood samples also contained most of the expanded thyroid clonotypes (frequency above 0.001), which suggests that blood repertoires may reflect thyroid immune responses. Ophthalmopathy was separated from stable hyperthyroidism by a 13 V-J signature model, with over 85% sensitivity and 81% to 82% specificity obtained in cross-validation and 80%/75% obtained in testing. In validation, the model predicted progression to ophthalmopathy a median of around 6.5 months before onset, with 65% to 71% sensitivity and roughly 79% specificity. To identify distinguishing TCR V-J signatures, a discovery cohort of roughly 100 patients was used, comprising 43 with Graves' ophthalmopathy and 57 with stable Graves' hyperthyroidism. Whether ophthalmopathy could be predicted prospectively was tested in an independent validation cohort made up of under 20 hyperthyroidism patients plus 17 patients who later progressed to ophthalmopathy. The 90 or so discovery patients were randomly split 7:3 into training and test sets. In addition, the study compared T-cell repertoires in thyroid tissue and in blood from about 6 Graves' hyperthyroidism patients. Following sampling, methimazole starting at 30 mg daily was given to hyperthyroidism patients, and high-dose intravenous methylprednisolone was given to ophthalmopathy patients. Libraries were constructed in a second round of multiplex PCR, after which size selection and purification were performed. Libraries were sequenced paired-end with 100 bp reads on an Illumina HiSeq2000. SOAPnuke was used to process the raw data, removing reads that contained adapters or uncalled bases, had a mean Phred below 15, or lacked an exact match to the constant primer or identifier. COPE v1.2.5 was used to merge the high-quality paired reads, and each unique nucleotide sequence was defined as a clonotype. Clonotypes were aligned to IMGT TRBV, TRBD and TRBJ reference segments using MiTCR v1.1. The analysis included only V-J combinations with a frequency above 0.0001, which together covered around 99% of the repertoires. A TCS score was defined as the ratio between F50 (clonal expansion) and ExV (chaos), using BLOSUM62-based TCRdist between CDR3 peptides within each V-J. Welch's t-statistics and random forest reduced some 510 V-J features to roughly 13, which were used in a naive Bayes classifier (R e1071). Sample size was not statistically predetermined, and investigators were not blinded to group allocation. According to the paper, TCR Vbeta CDR3 sequencing was carried out on approximately 140 peripheral blood samples, which came from more than 40 ophthalmopathy, some 73 hyperthyroidism and about 17 progressor patients.

This TCR derives from a woman aged 25-40 years with Graves disease. Donor details come from another sample of the same person, matched by shared clones. Here the sequenced sample was peripheral blood mononuclear cells (PBMCs), taken at new diagnosis, from a patient treated with antithyroid drugs. The sequence is built from TRBV7-2 and TRBJ2-7, with TRBD1 identical over 8 junction bases. The CDR3 loop reads CASSPRVRQGTYEQYF. The DNA is TGTGCCAGCAGCCCCCGGGTTCGACAGGGGACCTACGAGCAGTACTTC.